Listed below are T cell receptor beta chains from one sample, sequenced in a study of blood T cell repertoires in COVID-19. Data came from immunoSEQ multiplex PCR; TCRdb stores just in-frame clones and leaves some out. The top ten hold around 2.9% of the sample, which has fewer than 350,000 clones, 81% seen once. The specimen was peripheral blood. These TCRs come from a woman aged 55-75 years with active or convalescent COVID-19. Each CDR3 is given without its conserved first and last residue. Clone size is not always given. Where it is, it says once, few, many or a class for expanded clones.

abundance: NA; v_gene: TRBV7-2; len: 14; j_gene: TRBJ1-1; CDR3aa: ASRPAGGRVYTEAF
abundance: few; v_gene: TRBV7-3; len: 14; j_gene: TRBJ1-2; CDR3aa: ASSSNPTGPNYGYT
abundance: NA; v_gene: TRBV4-1; len: 16; j_gene: TRBJ1-6; CDR3aa: ASSQDQRGLGLFSPLH
abundance: NA; v_gene: TRBV7-9; len: 14; j_gene: TRBJ2-3; CDR3aa: ASSDGLAGMLDTQY
abundance: few; v_gene: TRBV9; len: 11; j_gene: TRBJ1-1; CDR3aa: ASTPVGGTEAF
abundance: NA; v_gene: TRBV9; len: 14; j_gene: TRBJ2-1; CDR3aa: ASSVIAGAPYNEQF
abundance: once; v_gene: TRBV5-1; len: 15; j_gene: TRBJ2-2; CDR3aa: ASSIFGTVVNTGELF
abundance: NA; v_gene: TRBV29-1; len: 11; j_gene: TRBJ1-5; CDR3aa: SVVLAGGQPQH
abundance: NA; v_gene: TRBV9; len: 15; j_gene: TRBJ2-3; CDR3aa: ASSVGQGASWSDTQY
abundance: few; v_gene: TRBV25-1; len: 14; j_gene: TRBJ1-4; CDR3aa: ASSEYSTGGNEKLF
abundance: NA; v_gene: TRBV5-8; len: 14; j_gene: TRBJ1-4; CDR3aa: ASSYGVGATNEKLF
abundance: NA; v_gene: TRBV2; len: 13; j_gene: TRBJ1-5; CDR3aa: ASSVEGAGDQPQH
abundance: NA; v_gene: TRBV4-2; len: 13; j_gene: TRBJ2-7; CDR3aa: ASSQDGASGGIPY
abundance: once; v_gene: TRBV6-5; len: 13; j_gene: TRBJ1-2; CDR3aa: ASSNRQGTIYGYT
abundance: NA; v_gene: TRBV4-1; len: 14; j_gene: TRBJ2-7; CDR3aa: ASSHPPRGRHYEQY
abundance: NA; v_gene: TRBV10-3; len: 11; j_gene: TRBJ2-5; CDR3aa: AIRGDTQETQY
abundance: NA; v_gene: TRBV9; len: 15; j_gene: TRBJ2-3; CDR3aa: ASSVGPAGVSTDTQY
abundance: once; v_gene: TRBV19; len: 11; j_gene: TRBJ1-2; CDR3aa: ATEQGNNYGYT
abundance: NA; v_gene: TRBV5-5; len: 13; j_gene: TRBJ2-2; CDR3aa: ASSLVPGNTGELF
abundance: NA; v_gene: TRBV19; len: 12; j_gene: TRBJ2-3; CDR3aa: ASSGTGGRSTQY
abundance: NA; v_gene: TRBV3-1/TRBV3-2; len: 14; j_gene: TRBJ1-2; CDR3aa: ASSQESGGEGYGYT
abundance: NA; v_gene: TRBV12-3/TRBV12-4; len: 11; j_gene: TRBJ2-5; CDR3aa: ASSWTEKETQY